This is a list of T cell receptor beta chains from one sample in a study of blood T cell repertoires in COVID-19. Produced via immunoSEQ multiplex PCR; TCRdb's table is partial and in-frame only. The table has a few hundred thousand clones, around nine tenths seen once. Material: peripheral blood. These receptors were obtained from a man aged 55 to 69 who had recovered from COVID-19. The CDR3 runs from the conserved cysteine through the conserved F or W. A D gene is named only where the DNA matches it firmly. The size field is filled for only some rows; it gives once, few, many or a size class.

abundance,d_gene,j_gene,v_gene,CDR3nt,CDR3aa
-,-,TRBJ1-2,TRBV5-4,TGTGCCAGCAGCCCCAGCCTACAGGATAACTATGGCTACACCTTC,CASSPSLQDNYGYTF
-,TRBD2,TRBJ2-7,TRBV4-1,TGCGCCAGCAGCCAAGTTCCCGCAGCGGGAGTTTTGAACGAGCAGTACTTC,CASSQVPAAGVLNEQYF
-,-,TRBJ2-1,TRBV9,TGTGCCAGCAGCGTCTTAGAGGGTGAGCAGTTCTTC,CASSVLEGEQFF
-,-,TRBJ2-1,TRBV9,TGTGCCAGCAGCGTAGATAGCGGCAATGAGCAGTTCTTC,CASSVDSGNEQFF
-,-,TRBJ2-3,TRBV3-1/TRBV3-2,TGTGCCAGCAGCCAAGTTGGTAGCCGTGGCCCAGATACGCAGTATTTT,CASSQVGSRGPDTQYF
-,-,TRBJ1-6,TRBV21-1,TGTGCCAGCAGAAATCTCGTTTATAATTCACCCCTCCACTTT,CASRNLVYNSPLHF
-,-,TRBJ2-7,TRBV5-1,TGCGCCAGCAGCTTGGGAGCCAGGGTGATGAACGAGCAGTACTTC,CASSLGARVMNEQYF
few,TRBD1,TRBJ2-7,TRBV28,TGTGCCAGCAAAGTACACAGGGGGTCCTACGAGCAGTACTTC,CASKVHRGSYEQYF
-,TRBD2,TRBJ2-1,TRBV9,TGTGCCAGCAGCCCCGCGGGGGTGGGTGAGCAGTTCTTC,CASSPAGVGEQFF
once,-,TRBJ1-1,TRBV18,TGTGCCAGCTCACCAAGGACGGTGGACTTGAACACTGAAGCTTTCTTT,CASSPRTVDLNTEAFF